A selection of T cell receptor beta chains follows, all from one sample in a study of early T cells in non-severe SARS-CoV-2 infection. TCRdb re-called the 5' RACE reads through MiXCR, storing one row per CDR3 protein. The data show 70,000 to 90,000 distinct CDR3 sequences, about 9.4% seen once. The source material was whole blood, sampled at baseline. The receptors were gathered from an adult who was a healthcare worker with PCR-confirmed SARS-CoV-2 infection or an uninfected control (not recorded which). Both conserved end residues are part of each CDR3. The order of the fields is clone size, J gene, V gene, D gene, CDR3 protein, CDR3 DNA. The D gene is left open where the match is weak. Some rows mark clone size as missing; the rest say once, few, many or name a class of expanded clone.

clone_size: many
j_call: TRBJ2-3
v_call: TRBV20-1
d_call: -
cdr3_aa: CSADRGETDTQYF
cdr3_nt: TGCAGTGCTGACAGAGGCGAAACAGATACGCAGTATTTT

clone_size: -
j_call: TRBJ2-7
v_call: TRBV10-3
d_call: -
cdr3_aa: CAISTVGYEQYF
cdr3_nt: TGTGCCATCAGTACGGTCGGTTACGAGCAGTACTTC

clone_size: few
j_call: TRBJ1-2
v_call: TRBV5-1
d_call: -
cdr3_aa: CASSLDREGEGYTF
cdr3_nt: TGCGCCAGCAGCTTGGATAGGGAAGGGGAAGGCTACACCTTC

clone_size: few
j_call: TRBJ2-5
v_call: TRBV5-1
d_call: TRBD1
cdr3_aa: CASSPRTGGRIETQYF
cdr3_nt: TGCGCCAGCAGCCCTAGGACAGGCGGGCGAATAGAGACCCAGTACTTC

clone_size: -
j_call: TRBJ2-1
v_call: TRBV20-1
d_call: -
cdr3_aa: CSAEEGGSGSYNEQFF
cdr3_nt: TGCAGTGCCGAAGAAGGGGGGAGCGGATCCTACAATGAGCAGTTCTTC

clone_size: -
j_call: TRBJ2-1
v_call: TRBV9
d_call: TRBD2
cdr3_aa: CASSVGWREIYNEQFF
cdr3_nt: TGTGCCAGCAGCGTAGGTTGGCGGGAGATCTACAATGAGCAGTTCTTC

clone_size: few
j_call: TRBJ2-1
v_call: TRBV3-1
d_call: TRBD2
cdr3_aa: CASSQASLAGVEQFF
cdr3_nt: TGTGCCAGCAGCCAAGCCTCCCTAGCGGGAGTTGAGCAGTTCTTC

clone_size: -
j_call: TRBJ1-4
v_call: TRBV2
d_call: TRBD1
cdr3_aa: CASTRQGEKLFF
cdr3_nt: TGTGCCAGCACCCGACAGGGTGAAAAACTGTTTTTT

clone_size: few
j_call: TRBJ2-2
v_call: TRBV20-1
d_call: -
cdr3_aa: CSAPRGTGELFF
cdr3_nt: TGCAGTGCCCCCCGCGGGACCGGGGAGCTGTTTTTT

clone_size: few
j_call: TRBJ1-1
v_call: TRBV28
d_call: -
cdr3_aa: CASSRTLNAEAFF
cdr3_nt: TGTGCCAGCAGTCGGACGTTAAACGCTGAAGCTTTCTTT

clone_size: few
j_call: TRBJ2-7
v_call: TRBV6-1
d_call: -
cdr3_aa: CASSDVGPTYEQYF
cdr3_nt: TGTGCCAGCAGTGATGTTGGACCGACCTACGAGCAGTACTTC

clone_size: many
j_call: TRBJ2-5
v_call: TRBV10-3
d_call: -
cdr3_aa: CAISDSRSQETQYF
cdr3_nt: TGTGCCATCAGTGACTCGCGGAGTCAAGAGACCCAGTACTTC

clone_size: many
j_call: TRBJ2-1
v_call: TRBV10-3
d_call: -
cdr3_aa: CAISAAGHPSYNEQFF
cdr3_nt: TGTGCCATCAGTGCCGCGGGACACCCATCCTACAATGAGCAGTTCTTC

clone_size: few
j_call: TRBJ2-4
v_call: TRBV6-6
d_call: -
cdr3_aa: CASSSLKNIQYF
cdr3_nt: TGTGCCAGCAGTTCGCTCAAAAACATTCAGTACTTC

clone_size: many
j_call: TRBJ2-5
v_call: TRBV28
d_call: TRBD2
cdr3_aa: CASSVAGEGEETQYF
cdr3_nt: TGTGCCAGCAGTGTAGCGGGAGAGGGGGAAGAGACCCAGTACTTC

clone_size: many
j_call: TRBJ2-1
v_call: TRBV4-1
d_call: TRBD2
cdr3_aa: CASSQGSGRGEQFF
cdr3_nt: TGCGCCAGCAGCCAAGGGAGCGGGAGGGGTGAGCAGTTCTTC

clone_size: -
j_call: TRBJ1-2
v_call: TRBV20-1
d_call: -
cdr3_aa: CRAAPTGRANYGYTF
cdr3_nt: TGCAGGGCTGCTCCCACAGGACGAGCTAACTATGGCTACACCTTC

clone_size: many
j_call: TRBJ1-4
v_call: TRBV9
d_call: TRBD1
cdr3_aa: CASSVGQEVEKLFF
cdr3_nt: TGTGCCAGCAGCGTGGGACAGGAGGTCGAAAAACTGTTTTTT

clone_size: -
j_call: TRBJ2-1
v_call: TRBV20-1
d_call: -
cdr3_aa: CSADSKGLHNEQFF
cdr3_nt: TGCAGTGCGGATTCTAAAGGACTCCACAATGAGCAGTTCTTC

clone_size: -
j_call: TRBJ2-1
v_call: TRBV12-3/TRBV12-4
d_call: TRBD2
cdr3_aa: CASTNSGRIFNEQFF
cdr3_nt: TGTGCCAGCACCAATAGCGGGAGGATCTTCAATGAGCAGTTCTTC

clone_size: -
j_call: TRBJ2-3
v_call: TRBV18
d_call: -
cdr3_aa: CASSPQGLATDTQYF
cdr3_nt: TGTGCCAGCTCACCACAGGGGTTGGCCACAGATACGCAGTATTTT

clone_size: -
j_call: TRBJ1-6
v_call: TRBV27
d_call: -
cdr3_aa: CASSLFRGLLRSPLHF
cdr3_nt: TGTGCCAGCAGTTTATTTCGGGGTCTCCTTAGATCACCCCTCCACTTT

clone_size: -
j_call: TRBJ2-3
v_call: TRBV11-3
d_call: -
cdr3_aa: CASSLRSRDTQYF
cdr3_nt: TGTGCCAGCAGCTTAAGATCACGAGATACGCAGTATTTT

clone_size: -
j_call: TRBJ2-5
v_call: TRBV9
d_call: TRBD1
cdr3_aa: CASSPTGAYQETQYF
cdr3_nt: TGTGCCAGCTCTCCAACAGGGGCTTATCAAGAGACCCAGTACTTC

clone_size: -
j_call: TRBJ2-2
v_call: TRBV4-1
d_call: TRBD2
cdr3_aa: CASSLKKGVAGVGTGELFF
cdr3_nt: TGCGCCAGCAGCCTCAAAAAAGGTGTAGCGGGAGTAGGAACCGGGGAGCTGTTTTTT

clone_size: many
j_call: TRBJ1-5
v_call: TRBV20-1
d_call: TRBD1
cdr3_aa: CSGYRGNQPQHF
cdr3_nt: TGCAGTGGCTACAGGGGTAATCAGCCCCAGCATTTT

clone_size: many
j_call: TRBJ2-7
v_call: TRBV12-3/TRBV12-4
d_call: TRBD2
cdr3_aa: CASSGIAGEQYF
cdr3_nt: TGTGCCAGCAGCGGAATAGCGGGCGAGCAGTACTTC

clone_size: few
j_call: TRBJ2-3
v_call: TRBV5-1
d_call: -
cdr3_aa: CASSPGSPSTDTQYF
cdr3_nt: TGCGCCAGCAGCCCGGGCAGCCCTTCCACAGATACGCAGTATTTT

clone_size: few
j_call: TRBJ1-3
v_call: TRBV7-9
d_call: -
cdr3_aa: CASSLSGALFGGNTIYF
cdr3_nt: TGTGCCAGCAGCTTAAGCGGGGCCCTTTTTGGTGGAAACACCATATATTTT

clone_size: -
j_call: TRBJ1-1
v_call: TRBV3-1
d_call: -
cdr3_aa: CASSQGLFSMNTEAFF
cdr3_nt: TGTGCCAGCAGCCAAGGACTGTTCTCAATGAACACTGAAGCTTTCTTT

clone_size: few
j_call: TRBJ2-2
v_call: TRBV27
d_call: TRBD2
cdr3_aa: CASSPRESTGELFF
cdr3_nt: TGTGCCAGCAGTCCGCGGGAGTCCACCGGGGAGCTGTTTTTT

clone_size: -
j_call: TRBJ2-3
v_call: TRBV6-4
d_call: TRBD2
cdr3_aa: CASSDGTSGSDTQYF
cdr3_nt: TGTGCCAGCAGTGACGGGACTAGCGGGAGTGATACGCAGTATTTT

clone_size: many
j_call: TRBJ1-6
v_call: TRBV12-3/TRBV12-4
d_call: -
cdr3_aa: CASSLDGMPSYNSPLHF
cdr3_nt: TGTGCCAGCAGTTTAGACGGCATGCCCTCCTATAATTCACCCCTCCACTTT

clone_size: few
j_call: TRBJ2-1
v_call: TRBV6-4
d_call: -
cdr3_aa: CASSDRGSSYNEQFF
cdr3_nt: TGTGCCAGCAGTGACCGGGGGAGCTCCTACAATGAGCAGTTCTTC

clone_size: -
j_call: TRBJ2-1
v_call: TRBV24-1
d_call: -
cdr3_aa: CATSSPGTAPLNEQFF
cdr3_nt: TGTGCCACCAGTTCCCCAGGCACCGCGCCCCTCAATGAGCAGTTCTTC

clone_size: -
j_call: TRBJ2-7
v_call: TRBV7-6
d_call: -
cdr3_aa: CASSLEDRDYYEQYF
cdr3_nt: TGTGCCAGCAGCTTAGAGGACAGGGACTACTACGAGCAGTACTTC

clone_size: few
j_call: TRBJ2-3
v_call: TRBV24-1
d_call: -
cdr3_aa: CATSDPGVGVTDTQYF
cdr3_nt: TGTGCCACCAGTGACCCGGGCGTGGGGGTCACAGATACGCAGTATTTT

clone_size: -
j_call: TRBJ2-5
v_call: TRBV30
d_call: TRBD2
cdr3_aa: CAWGTSGYQETQYF
cdr3_nt: TGTGCCTGGGGGACTAGCGGATACCAAGAGACCCAGTACTTC

clone_size: few
j_call: TRBJ2-2
v_call: TRBV3-1
d_call: -
cdr3_aa: CASSQVRRRELFF
cdr3_nt: TGTGCCAGCAGCCAAGTGCGGAGGAGGGAGCTGTTTTTT

clone_size: -
j_call: TRBJ2-1
v_call: TRBV7-9
d_call: -
cdr3_aa: CASSLVGLAEQFF
cdr3_nt: TGTGCCAGCAGCTTAGTCGGTTTAGCTGAGCAGTTCTTC

clone_size: few
j_call: TRBJ2-1
v_call: TRBV20-1
d_call: -
cdr3_aa: CSARLRQGIYNEQFF
cdr3_nt: TGCAGTGCTAGACTTCGGCAGGGAATCTACAATGAGCAGTTCTTC

clone_size: many
j_call: TRBJ1-1
v_call: TRBV10-3
d_call: -
cdr3_aa: CAISGMNRRGTEAFF
cdr3_nt: TGTGCCATCAGTGGAATGAACCGCAGGGGCACTGAAGCTTTCTTT

clone_size: few
j_call: TRBJ2-1
v_call: TRBV9
d_call: TRBD2
cdr3_aa: CASSVAGLALSYNEQFF
cdr3_nt: TGTGCCAGCAGCGTAGCGGGACTAGCCTTATCCTACAATGAGCAGTTCTTC

clone_size: many
j_call: TRBJ2-2
v_call: TRBV13
d_call: -
cdr3_aa: CASSPAGTGELFF
cdr3_nt: TGTGCCAGCAGCCCTGCGGGCACCGGGGAGCTGTTTTTT

clone_size: -
j_call: TRBJ1-5
v_call: TRBV7-2
d_call: -
cdr3_aa: CASSATGLLTDQPQHF
cdr3_nt: TGTGCCAGCAGCGCTACGGGACTCCTGACGGATCAGCCCCAGCATTTT

clone_size: many
j_call: TRBJ2-5
v_call: TRBV4-1
d_call: -
cdr3_aa: CASSQGQLETQYF
cdr3_nt: TGCGCCAGCAGCCAAGGACAGCTAGAGACCCAGTACTTC